What follows are 22 T cell receptor beta chains derived from one specimen sequenced in a study of blood T cell repertoires in COVID-19. The repertoire was sequenced with immunoSEQ multiplex PCR; TCRdb's copy has only in-frame clones and lacks some. Counted here are fewer than 20,000 clones, about 80% occurring once; the ten biggest clones make up around a third. Sequencing was done on a sample of peripheral blood. These receptors came from a man in his 70s with active or convalescent COVID-19.

V gene TRBV28 combines with J gene TRBJ2-1; D might be TRBD2 (6 bases). The V end was cut by 6 bases, the J end by 12 bases, with 18 bases between. The V gene's germline CDR1 is MDHEN and CDR2 SYDVKM. The CDR3 sequence is 13 residues long. The CDR3 nucleotides are TGTGCCAGCAGGCCTCCGGGGGTATGGGCGCAGTTCTTC. It translates to CASRPPGVWAQFF.

The chain joins TRBV5-4 to TRBJ2-7, with D possibly matching TRBD2 (5 bases). V shed 4 bases and J shed 1 base, with 9 bases lying between them. Per germline, CDR1 SGHNT and CDR2 YYREEE (reference sequence). The CDR3 covers 13 residues. CDR3 residues: CASSRGLSYEQYF. The CDR3 DNA reads as TGTGCCAGCAGCCGTGGACTTTCCTACGAGCAGTACTTC.

V usage is TRBV19 and J usage is TRBJ2-7, with 7 bases matching TRBD2. Germline assignment: CDR1 LNHDA and CDR2 SQIVND (reference sequence). V gave up 4 bases and J gave up 6 bases; unmatched junction bases: 9. The CDR3 has 14 amino acids. This CDR3 is CASSTRASGGEQYF. CDR3 nucleotide sequence: TGTGCCAGTAGTACCCGGGCCTCGGGAGGCGAGCAGTACTTC.

The chain employs TRBV20-1 and TRBJ1-6; D gene unclear. The ends were cut back, 6 bases at V and 14 bases at J, with 14 bases in the middle. Per germline, CDR1 DFQATT and CDR2 SNEGSKA (reference sequence). CDR3 length: 11 residues. The CDR3 sequence: CSADVPGTLHF. The CDR3 DNA follows: TGCAGTGCAGACGTACCGGGAACCCTCCACTTT.

This clone has only a few counts. This chain joins TRBV19 and TRBJ1-6; D perhaps matches TRBD1 (5 bases). Germline CDR1 LNHDA, CDR2 SQIVND (reference sequence). V dropped 6 bases and J dropped 8 bases, with 14 bases sitting between them. This CDR3 is built from 14 residues. The DNA of the CDR3 is TGTGCCAGTAGAGGGCGGGGGATCCATTCACCCCTCCACTTT. Its translation: CASRGRGIHSPLHF.

A few counts support this clone. J is TRBJ1-6 and V is TRBV27, with unresolved D. The CDR3 contains 15 residues. V gave up 6 bases and J gave up 1 base, with 10 bases separating them. Germline CDR1 and CDR2: MNHEY and SMNVEV (reference sequence). The chain's CDR3 is CASRALESYNSPLHF. Here the CDR3 DNA reads TGTGCCAGCAGGGCTCTTGAATCCTATAATTCACCCCTCCACTTT.

The chain recombines TRBV3-1 (or the pseudogene TRBV3-2) with TRBJ2-3; possible D gene TRBD2, 6 bases. There are 17 residues in the CDR3. Germline V gene data show CDR1 as LGHDT and CDR2 as YNNKEL (reference sequence). V was shortened by 4 bases and J by 4 bases, with 21 bases between the two germline ends. CDR3 sequence (DNA): TGTGCCAGCAGCCCTTGGGCGGGAAGAGGACAAGCAGATACGCAGTATTTT. Protein: CASSPWAGRGQADTQYF.

This chain uses TRBV7-9 with TRBJ1-2; 7 bases are shared with TRBD1. The germline V gene encodes CDR1 SEHNR and CDR2 FQNEAQ (reference sequence). The CDR3 covers 17 residues. Trimming at V came to 5 bases and at J to 3 bases, leaving 15 bases not matched to a gene. CDR3 sequence reads: CASSPSRMGQLDYGYTF. In nucleotides, the CDR3 is TGTGCCAGCAGCCCAAGCCGAATGGGACAGCTGGACTATGGCTACACCTTC.

The chain links TRBV6-2 or TRBV6-3 to TRBJ1-2, with 9 bases that match TRBD1. The CDR3 spans 11 residues. Germline V lookup: CDR1 MNHEY, CDR2 SVGEGT. The V segment lost 5 bases and the J segment 13 bases; nucleotides outside the gene matches: 5. DNA of the CDR3: TGTGCCAGCAGTCACGGGACAGGGTGCACCTTC. Translation gives CASSHGTGCTF.

This clone was detected only once. This CDR3 reads CASSQGGGTGVVNTIYF. CDR3 in DNA: TGTGCCAGCAGCCAGGGAGGGGGGACAGGGGTTGTAAACACCATATATTTT. The chain carries TRBV21-1 and TRBJ1-3; the table's D call TRBD1 went unverified against the DNA. TRBV21-1 has pseudogene status. This CDR3 comprises 17 residues.

A single count supports this clone. The genes are TRBV28 and TRBJ2-7; TRBD1 matches at 8 bases. The ends lost 6 bases at V and 2 bases at J; junction bases unmatched: 6. There are 14 residues in the CDR3. Per the germline V gene, CDR1 is MDHEN and CDR2 is SYDVKM. The CDR3 DNA follows: TGTGCCAGCAGCCCCAGGGGGCTGGCCTACGAGCAGTACTTC. Translated: CASSPRGLAYEQYF. The whole variable domain, filled in from reference TRBV28 and TRBJ2-7, reads DVKVTQSSRYLVKRTGEKVFLECVQDMDHENMFWYRQDPGLGLRLIYFSYDVKMKEKGDIPEGYSVSREKKERFSLILESASTNQTSMYLCASSPRGLAYEQYFGPGTRLTVT.

This clone is a singleton in its sample. The chain combines TRBV15 with TRBJ2-7; TRBD1 is a possible D gene (6 bases). The CDR3 length is 16 residues. Trimming removed 2 bases from V and 0 bases from J, with 14 bases in between. Germline V gene data show CDR1 as LNHNV and CDR2 as YYDKDF (reference sequence). The CDR3 sequence is CATSRSADRSSYEQYF. CDR3 sequence (DNA): TGTGCCACCAGCAGATCAGCCGACAGGAGCTCCTACGAGCAGTACTTC.

This sequence joins TRBV28 and TRBJ2-1, with 10 bases matching TRBD2. There are 15 residues in the CDR3. Germline lookup yields CDR1 MDHEN and CDR2 SYDVKM. V was pared by 4 bases and J by 7 bases, with 7 bases of the junction left unmatched. The CDR3 region is CASSSPQRGGNEQFF. The CDR3 bases are TGTGCCAGCAGTTCACCCCAGCGGGGGGGGAATGAGCAGTTCTTC.

V is TRBV3-1 (or the pseudogene TRBV3-2) and J is TRBJ2-4; TRBD2 matches at 7 bases. V dropped 2 bases and J dropped 0; count of bases not matched to a gene: 4. The germline CDR1 and CDR2 sequences are LGHDT and YNNKEL (reference sequence). This CDR3 is 16 amino acids long. CDR3 sequence (DNA): TGTGCCAGCAGCCAAATAGCGGGTCGAGCCAAAAACATTCAGTACTTC. This translates into CASSQIAGRAKNIQYF.

The gene calls are TRBV5-4 and TRBJ2-1, with D maybe TRBD1 (7 bases). This CDR3 has 15 amino acids. Trimming stripped 3 bases from V and 7 bases from J, with 17 bases between. Germline V gene data show CDR1 as SGHNT and CDR2 as YYREEE (reference sequence). The CDR3 here is CASSSEGAGGNEQFF. The CDR3 DNA is TGTGCCAGCAGCTCCGAGGGGGCAGGGGGGAATGAGCAGTTCTTC.

V and J are TRBV4-2 and TRBJ2-2; TRBD2 matches 7 bases. With V trimmed by 0 bases and J by 6 bases, 4 bases remained unmatched. The CDR3 has 15 amino acids. The germline gives CDR1 LGHNA, CDR2 YNFKEQ. Here the CDR3 DNA reads TGTGCCAGCAGCCAAGATATAGCGGGCGCCGGGGAGCTGTTTTTT. Translated, it gives CASSQDIAGAGELFF.

This chain uses TRBV28 with TRBJ1-5, with 8 bases that match TRBD1. CDR3 length: 15 amino acids. Germline V CDR1 and CDR2: MDHEN, SYDVKM. The junction had 9 bases not matched to a gene; V was cut back by 4 bases and J by 7 bases. In DNA form, the CDR3 reads TGTGCCAGCAGTTGGACAGGGTATGATGGACAGCCCCAGCATTTT. Translated, it gives CASSWTGYDGQPQHF. Based on the CDR3 plus reference TRBV28 and TRBJ1-5, the full variable domain is DVKVTQSSRYLVKRTGEKVFLECVQDMDHENMFWYRQDPGLGLRLIYFSYDVKMKEKGDIPEGYSVSREKKERFSLILESASTNQTSMYLCASSWTGYDGQPQHFGDGTRLSIL.

V is TRBV24-1 and J is TRBJ1-5; D might be TRBD1 (6 bases). From germline, CDR1 is KGHDR and CDR2 SFDVKD. V lost 1 base and J lost 9, with 9 bases in between. This CDR3 spans 13 amino acids. CDR3 coding DNA: TGTGCCACCAGTGATTTAGTGACAGGGCCCCAGCATTTT. This translates into CATSDLVTGPQHF.

The V gene is TRBV6-1, the J gene TRBJ1-2; D is unclear. The germline V gene has CDR1 MNHNS and CDR2 SASEGT. The germline V and J ends were trimmed by 2 bases and 10 bases, with 11 bases remaining between them. The CDR3 spans 12 residues. CDR3 nucleotide sequence: TGTGCCAGCAGTGAATCCCACAGACCCTACACCTTC. Translated, it gives CASSESHRPYTF.

The rearrangement joins TRBV3-1 (or the pseudogene TRBV3-2) to TRBJ2-7, with TRBD2 identical over 7 bases. Germline-derived CDR1 and CDR2 are LGHDT and YNNKEL (reference sequence). This CDR3 spans 15 amino acids. V was clipped by 1 base and J by 3 bases; unmatched bases: 6. The chain's CDR3 is CASSQGGGEGYEQYF. CDR3 in DNA: TGTGCCAGCAGCCAAGGGGGCGGGGAGGGCTACGAGCAGTACTTC.

The rearrangement links TRBV12-3 or TRBV12-4 to TRBJ1-2; D may be TRBD1 (5 bases). This CDR3 has 13 amino acids. The V end lost 6 bases, the J end lost 5 bases, and 13 bases lay between the germline ends. The CDR3 DNA reads TGTGCCAGCAGCCGGACAAGATCTTATGGCTACACCTTC. As protein: CASSRTRSYGYTF.

This rearrangement joins TRBV12-3 or TRBV12-4 to TRBJ2-5; a possible D gene is TRBD2 (6 bases). V lost 1 base, J lost 7 bases, and 10 bases lay in between. There are 13 residues in the CDR3. CDR3 DNA: TGTGCCAGCAGTTTAGGGCAGGGAGGGACCCAGTACTTC. Its translation: CASSLGQGGTQYF.